This T cell receptor beta chain derives from a study of T cell repertoires in cytomegalovirus infection. Overall study context: Signatures in public TCR beta sequences pointed to both CMV infection and matching HLA type.

TCRdb processed the reads anew with MiXCR; each CDR3 protein has one entry. The repertoire holds roughly 990,000 distinct CDR3 sequences, with less than 35% as singletons. Per the germline V gene, CDR1 is ENHRY and CDR2 is SYGVKD. The CDR3 runs to 14 residues. Trimming cost V 6 bases and J 3 bases, with 12 bases left between them. Notes on the study in general: Ex vivo responses were dominated by HLA-C-restricted CMV-specific TCR beta clonotypes.

With respect to this clonotype: Its antigen is undetermined.

V gene TRBV10-3 combines with J gene TRBJ2-4; a weak D match, TRBD2 (5 bases). This clonotype originated in a human donor in good health (CMV status not recorded). Some clones in this sample may be carry-over from other donors' samples. The starting material was cultured CD8+ T cells from PBMCs, obtained from culture after CMV antigen stimulation. CDR3 coding DNA: TGTGCCATCAGGGACGAGGAGGACAAAAACATTCAGTACTTC. This translates into CAIRDEEDKNIQYF.